The 9 T cell receptor beta chains reported below all come from one sample, sequenced in a study of shared clonotypes between healthy human individuals. The repertoire was sequenced with immunoSEQ multiplex PCR; TCRdb's copy has only in-frame clones and lacks some. The sample records 2 million to 2.5 million clones, approximately 95% being singletons. Input material: naive CD4+ T cells from PBMCs. Sample subset: CD45RA+ positively selected. The receptor source for this set is a man aged 18 to 30 in good health. Some clones in this sample may be carry-over from other donors' samples.

This sequence joins TRBV13 and TRBJ1-2; 10 bases are a match to TRBD1. The CDR3 contains 17 residues. Per germline, CDR1 PRHDT and CDR2 FYEKMQ (reference sequence). Unmatched junction bases numbered 11, after V lost 1 base and J lost 6 bases. CDR3 DNA: TGTGCCAGCAGCTTAGATTATCGACAGGGGGCGCCTGATGGCTACACCTTC. Its protein is CASSLDYRQGAPDGYTF.

The DNA for the CDR3 is TGTGCCAGCAGCCAGAACAGCCCCGGGGAGCAGTTCTTC. It is translated as CASSQNSPGEQFF. This chain connects TRBV14 to TRBJ2-1; D gene ambiguous. CDR1 is SGHDN and CDR2 is FVKESK in the germline V gene. There are 13 residues in the CDR3. Trimming stripped 3 bases from V and 10 bases from J, with 13 bases between.

The chain joins TRBV16 to TRBJ1-2; weak D call: TRBD1 (6 bases). CDR3 length: 13 amino acids. With 4 bases removed from V and 7 bases from J, the gap between germline ends came to 13 bases. CDR1 is KGHSY, CDR2 FQNENV, per germline. The DNA for the CDR3 is TGTGCCAGCAGCCGCTACAGGGAGAGTGGCTACACCTTC. Translation: CASSRYRESGYTF.

The chain combines TRBV19 with TRBJ1-2; tentatively, D is TRBD1 (5 bases). This CDR3 contains 14 residues. The germline V gene has CDR1 LNHDA and CDR2 SQIVND (reference sequence). The V gene lost 1 base and the J gene lost 7 bases, with 13 bases spanning the gap. In DNA, the CDR3 is TGTGCCAGTAGTATAGTATCGGCAGGGCTTGGCTACACCTTC. Protein sequence: CASSIVSAGLGYTF.

The chain employs TRBV28 and TRBJ2-1, with 7 positions matching TRBD1. The CDR3 runs to 13 residues. The V gene's germline CDR1 is MDHEN and CDR2 SYDVKM. V was clipped by 6 bases and J by 12 bases; unmatched bases: 11. CDR3 region: CASSRDSPLRQFF. Here the CDR3 DNA reads TGTGCCAGCAGCCGGGACAGCCCCCTCCGGCAGTTCTTC. Complete variable domain (other parts from reference TRBV28 and TRBJ2-1): DVKVTQSSRYLVKRTGEKVFLECVQDMDHENMFWYRQDPGLGLRLIYFSYDVKMKEKGDIPEGYSVSREKKERFSLILESASTNQTSMYLCASSRDSPLRQFFGPGTRLTVL.

DNA for the CDR3: TGTGCCAGCAATGAGACTCCCTTAATCTACAATGAGCAGTTCTTC. It is translated as CASNETPLIYNEQFF. The chain has TRBV28 and TRBJ2-1; the D is unclear. Trimming stripped 7 bases from V and 3 bases from J, with 16 bases between. This CDR3 comprises 15 residues. Per germline, CDR1 MDHEN and CDR2 SYDVKM.

This chain joins TRBV6-1 and TRBJ1-1; D is unresolved. Trimming took off 4 bases at V and 0 bases at J, with 15 bases between the two ends. Germline values: CDR1 MNHNS, CDR2 SASEGT. The CDR3 runs 16 residues. CDR3 sequence reads: CASSVGPGTMNTEAFF. CDR3 nucleotide sequence: TGTGCCAGCAGTGTAGGGCCAGGTACTATGAACACTGAAGCTTTCTTT.

The chain has TRBV5-1 and TRBJ2-3, with TRBD2 identical over 10 bases. The CDR3 contains 16 residues. The germline V gene has CDR1 SGHRS and CDR2 YFSETQ. J gave up 6 bases and V 4 bases, and 11 bases lay outside the gene matches. The CDR3 protein is CASSRGTSAARDTQYF. The CDR3 coding sequence is TGCGCCAGCAGCCGGGGGACTAGCGCCGCTCGGGATACGCAGTATTTT.

The chain is built from TRBV28 and TRBJ1-2; D uncertain. This CDR3 comprises 13 residues. V was cut by 8 bases and J by 4 bases, with 14 bases left in between. The germline CDR1 and CDR2 sequences are MDHEN and SYDVKM. CDR3 sequence: CASGPQRVYGYTF. As DNA, the CDR3 is TGTGCCAGCGGCCCACAGAGAGTCTATGGCTACACCTTC.